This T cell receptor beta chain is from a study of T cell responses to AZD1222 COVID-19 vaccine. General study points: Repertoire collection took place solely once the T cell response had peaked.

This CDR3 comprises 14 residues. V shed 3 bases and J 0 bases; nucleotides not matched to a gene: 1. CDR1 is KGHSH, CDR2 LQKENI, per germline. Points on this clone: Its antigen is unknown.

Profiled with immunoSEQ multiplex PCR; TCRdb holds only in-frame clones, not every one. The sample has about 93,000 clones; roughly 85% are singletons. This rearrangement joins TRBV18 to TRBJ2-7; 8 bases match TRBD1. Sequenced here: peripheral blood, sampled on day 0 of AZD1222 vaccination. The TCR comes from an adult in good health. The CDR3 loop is CASSPGQGSYEQYF. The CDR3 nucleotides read TGTGCCAGCTCACCTGGACAGGGCTCCTACGAGCAGTACTTC.